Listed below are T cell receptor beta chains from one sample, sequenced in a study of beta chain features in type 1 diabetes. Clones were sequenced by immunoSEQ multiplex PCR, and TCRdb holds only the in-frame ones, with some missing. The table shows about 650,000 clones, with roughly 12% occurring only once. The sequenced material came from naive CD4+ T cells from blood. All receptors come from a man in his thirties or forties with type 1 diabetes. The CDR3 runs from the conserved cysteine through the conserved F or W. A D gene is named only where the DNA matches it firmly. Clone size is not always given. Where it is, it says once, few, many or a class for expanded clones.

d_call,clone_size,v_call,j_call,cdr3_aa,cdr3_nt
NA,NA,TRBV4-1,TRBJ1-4,CASSQGWAQAAEEKLFF,TGCGCCAGCAGCCAAGGATGGGCACAGGCGGCGGAGGAAAAACTGTTTTTT
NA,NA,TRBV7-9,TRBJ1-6,CASSLPGESNSPLHF,TGTGCCAGCAGCTTACCAGGAGAGTCTAATTCACCCCTCCACTTT
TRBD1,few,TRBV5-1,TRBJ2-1,CASSQTGQAINEQFF,TGCGCCAGCAGCCAAACGGGACAGGCGATCAATGAGCAGTTCTTC
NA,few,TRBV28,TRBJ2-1,CASSFYVYNEQFF,TGTGCCAGCAGTTTTTACGTGTACAATGAGCAGTTCTTC
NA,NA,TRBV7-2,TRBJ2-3,CASSPPNRADTQYF,TGTGCCAGCAGCCCCCCGAATAGGGCAGATACGCAGTATTTT
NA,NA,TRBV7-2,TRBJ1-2,CASSLGYRDNYGYTF,TGTGCCAGCAGCCTTGGTTACAGGGACAACTATGGCTACACCTTC
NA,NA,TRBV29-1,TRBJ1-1,CSVGGLNTEAFF,TGCAGCGTTGGAGGGTTAAACACTGAAGCTTTCTTT
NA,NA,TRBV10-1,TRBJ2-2,CASSEGQSTGELFF,TGCGCCAGCAGTGAGGGACAGAGCACCGGGGAGCTGTTTTTT
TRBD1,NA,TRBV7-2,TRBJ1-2,CASSPDRENYGYTF,TGTGCCAGCAGCCCGGACAGGGAAAACTATGGCTACACCTTC
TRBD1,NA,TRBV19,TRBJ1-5,CASSDRAISNQPQHF,TGTGCCAGTAGTGACAGGGCGATAAGCAATCAGCCCCAGCATTTT
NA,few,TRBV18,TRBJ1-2,CASSPSESKYGYTF,TGTGCCAGCTCACCAAGTGAAAGCAAATATGGCTACACCTTC
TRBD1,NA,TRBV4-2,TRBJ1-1,CASSQTGTAKMNTEAFF,TGTGCCAGCAGCCAGACCGGGACAGCCAAGATGAACACTGAAGCTTTCTTT
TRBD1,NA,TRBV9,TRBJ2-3,CASSVGQGAVGDTQYF,TGTGCCAGCAGCGTAGGGCAGGGGGCTGTTGGAGATACGCAGTATTTT
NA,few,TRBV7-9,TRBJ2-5,CASERWETQYF,TGTGCCAGCGAGAGGTGGGAGACCCAGTACTTC
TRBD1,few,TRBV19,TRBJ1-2,CASSRQGSSYGYTF,TGTGCCAGTAGTAGACAGGGATCCTCCTATGGCTACACCTTC
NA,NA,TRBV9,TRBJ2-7,CASSALPGPDFGQYF,TGTGCCAGCAGCGCATTGCCGGGACCTGACTTTGGGCAGTACTTC
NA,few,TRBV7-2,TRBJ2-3,CASSLGGRPRTDTQYF,TGTGCCAGCAGCTTAGGGGGGCGGCCCCGCACAGATACGCAGTATTTT
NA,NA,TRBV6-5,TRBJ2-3,CASLDRLRADTQYF,TGTGCCAGTCTAGATAGGTTGCGGGCAGATACGCAGTATTTT
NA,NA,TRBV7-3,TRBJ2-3,CASSPRATSTDTQYF,TGTGCCAGCAGCCCCCGGGCTACTAGCACAGATACGCAGTATTTT
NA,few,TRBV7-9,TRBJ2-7,CASSLAGLSYEQYF,TGTGCCAGCAGCTTAGCAGGACTTTCCTACGAGCAGTACTTC
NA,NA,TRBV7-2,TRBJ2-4,CASSLVSAKNIQYF,TGTGCCAGCAGCTTAGTCTCAGCCAAAAACATTCAGTACTTC
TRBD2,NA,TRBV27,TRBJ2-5,CASSFMAGGPVGKETQYF,TGTGCCAGCAGTTTTATGGCGGGGGGTCCGGTGGGAAAAGAGACCCAGTACTTC
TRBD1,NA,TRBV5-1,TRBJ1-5,CASSSTGTSGQPQHF,TGCGCCAGCAGCTCGACAGGGACCTCCGGTCAGCCCCAGCATTTT
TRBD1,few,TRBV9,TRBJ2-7,CASSPRQGAYEQYF,TGTGCCAGCAGCCCCAGACAGGGCGCCTACGAGCAGTACTTC
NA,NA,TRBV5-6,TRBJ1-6,CASSLEQNNSPLHF,TGTGCCAGCAGCTTGGAACAAAATAATTCACCCCTCCACTTT
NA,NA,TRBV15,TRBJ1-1,CATSSQTGLTEAFF,TGTGCCACCAGCAGCCAGACAGGCCTTACTGAAGCTTTCTTT
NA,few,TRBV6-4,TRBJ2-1,CASSAGTAGYNEQFF,TGTGCCAGCAGCGCCGGGACAGCGGGTTACAATGAGCAGTTCTTC
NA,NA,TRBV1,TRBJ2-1,CTSSLYNEQFF,TGCACCAGCAGCCTATACAATGAGCAGTTCTTC
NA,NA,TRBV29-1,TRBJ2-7,CSVEDQGSYEQYF,TGCAGCGTTGAAGATCAAGGCAGCTACGAGCAGTACTTC